Given below is one T cell receptor beta chain in context. This clone was found many times. Which antigen it targets is not known. No base quality values were provided; no much bigger clone lies one nucleotide off. Looking up the germline V gene (reference sequence) yields CDR1 MNHNY and CDR2 SVGAGI. The CDR3 measures 14 amino acids from cysteine to phenylalanine. Only the CDR3 region is kept as DNA, spanning 42 bases read in frame from base 1. Trimming costs V 2 bases and J 5 bases, and their ends lie 11 bases apart. The data stem from a study of blood T cell repertoires in COVID-19 (dated by TCRdb to between 2020 and 2021). Regarding the research as a whole: Samples covering the acute and convalescent phases of COVID-19 were provided by collaborators in the United States, Italy and Spain. The prospective study material was composed of cDNA or gDNA derived from T cells, B-cell-depleted T cells, or PBMCs. The dataset comprised deeply sampled blood TCRbeta repertoires from subjects exposed to, actively infected with, or recovered from COVID-19. The repertoires were released in a freely available public database meant as a resource for research on the immune response to SARS-CoV-2. Samples came from the ongoing ImmuneRACE study (first 160 participants) plus 1,254 subjects from 6 global collaborators. The sample metadata nearly always contained a de-identified subject ID, COVID-19 status, age in years and sex. Where available, HLA class I and class II types were taken from metadata supplied by the sample provider and were not determined by assay-based typing.

TCRbeta CDR3 regions were amplified from genomic DNA using the immunoSEQ Assay, a bias-controlled multiplex PCR. The paper's processing steps were these. The number of nucleated cells in each sample was estimated by amplification of reference gene primers within the assay. To quantify the absolute abundance of each unique TCRbeta CDR3 rearrangement, sequence reads were collapsed and filtered. For each sample, productive Simpson clonality was calculated by taking the square root of Simpson's diversity index across productive rearrangements. TCRdb took over this immuneACCESS table, retaining in-frame rearrangements with V and J assigned. Such tables are incomplete; in checked studies, under half of the missing clones stem from an unresolved V gene, and the remainder is unexplained. V, J and clone size are those of that table, while D and trimming were read from the DNA. This sample has roughly 200,000 clones in its table, and around 76% of those were observed once. The top ten hold approximately 8.6% of the sample.

Whole blood was collected in K2EDTA tubes by collaborating institutions according to the institutions' own protocols. For TCRbeta analysis, collaborators shipped samples in one of three forms: frozen whole blood, isolated PBMCs, or DNA extracted from either of those sample types. Results and caveats for the whole study, not just this receptor: The quantity of clinical and demographic metadata differed by source and by participant and was supplied without curation.

The chain uses TRBV6-6 and TRBJ2-3, with TRBD1 tentatively as D gene (5 bases match). This TCR was sampled from a woman in her 50s with active or convalescent COVID-19. Sequencing used peripheral blood. Here is the DNA: TGTGCCAGCAGTTACCGGCAGGGCCAAGATACGCAGTATTTT. It codes for CASSYRQGQDTQYF.